This record looks at one TCR beta chain sequence and its context. These data are taken from a study of control samples from healthy donors and cancer patients. CDR3 size: 15 residues. V lost 6 bases and J lost 6, with 16 bases in between. Germline V gene data show CDR1 as KGHDR and CDR2 as SFDVKD. Method: immunoSEQ multiplex PCR; TCRdb's copy keeps in-frame clones and lacks some. Counted here are more than 100,000 clones, just over 90% occurring once; the ten biggest clones make up 7.8%. This clonotype was sampled from a woman under 30 in good health. The chain is built from TRBV24-1 and TRBJ2-2; no reliable D call. Material for sequencing was blood. CDR3 nucleotides: TGTGCCACCAGTCCTCGGTCCACCAGAGCCGGGGAGCTGTTTTTT. It translates to CATSPRSTRAGELFF.